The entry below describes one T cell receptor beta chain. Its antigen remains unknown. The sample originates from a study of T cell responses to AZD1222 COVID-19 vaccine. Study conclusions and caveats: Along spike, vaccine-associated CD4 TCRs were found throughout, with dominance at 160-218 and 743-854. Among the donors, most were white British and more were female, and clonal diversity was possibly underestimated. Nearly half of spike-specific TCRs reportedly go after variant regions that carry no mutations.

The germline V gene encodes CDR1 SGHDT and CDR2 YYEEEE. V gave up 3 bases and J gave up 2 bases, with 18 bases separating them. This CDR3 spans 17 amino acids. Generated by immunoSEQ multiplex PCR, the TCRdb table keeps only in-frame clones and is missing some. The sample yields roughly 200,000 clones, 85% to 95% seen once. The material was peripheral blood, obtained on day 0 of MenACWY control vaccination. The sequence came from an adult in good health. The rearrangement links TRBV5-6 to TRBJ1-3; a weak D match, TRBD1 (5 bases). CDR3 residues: CASSWGSLGVTGNTIYF. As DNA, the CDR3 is TGTGCCAGCAGCTGGGGAAGTTTGGGGGTCACTGGAAACACCATATATTTT.